Presented here are 20 T cell receptor beta chains from one specimen sequenced in a study of regulatory T cells in long-lasting Graves disease. The time point was: persistent/refractory GD, antithyroid drugs over 5 years with positive TRAb. With RNA extracted from PBMCs as input, the TCR library was made. The TCR beta library used iRepertoire HTBI primers with Arm-PCR amplification of CDR3. A single record per CDR3 protein comes from TCRdb applying MiXCR to the multiplex PCR reads. Among 400,000 to 500,000 distinct CDR3 sequences listed, roughly 20% were seen once. The source material was peripheral blood mononuclear cells (PBMCs), sampled when the disease was refractory, from a patient treated with antithyroid drugs. These receptors were taken from a female donor with Graves disease.

The J gene is TRBJ2-7, the V gene TRBV12-3 or TRBV12-4; possibly TRBD1 or TRBD2 for D (5 bases each). V lost 3 bases, J lost 5 bases, and 17 bases lay in between. The CDR3 length is 15 residues. CDR3 nucleotides: TGTGCCAGCAGTTTCGGGGCGGGTAGTTGGGACGAGCAGTACTTC. Protein sequence: CASSFGAGSWDEQYF.

J is TRBJ2-5 and V is TRBV7-9; TRBD1 agrees at 8 bases. J lost 4 bases, V lost 4 bases, and 5 bases had no gene match. In germline, CDR1 is SEHNR, CDR2 FQNEAQ (reference sequence). This CDR3 contains 14 residues. CDR3 region: CASSSTQGVETQYF. In DNA, the CDR3 is TGTGCCAGCAGCTCTACACAGGGGGTAGAGACCCAGTACTTC. The full variable domain, its missing parts supplied by reference TRBV7-9 and TRBJ2-5, is DTGVSQNPRHKITKRGQNVTFRCDPISEHNRLYWYRQTLGQGPEFLTYFQNEAQLEKSRLLSDRFSAERPKGSFSTLEIQRTEQGDSAMYLCASSSTQGVETQYFGPGTRLLVL.

This clonotype appeared many times. This rearrangement joins TRBV3-1 to TRBJ1-2; D remains ambiguous. The CDR3 spans 15 residues. Trimming took 1 base from V and 4 from J, leaving 13 bases between them. In germline, CDR1 is LGHDT, CDR2 YNNKEL (reference sequence). The CDR3 loop reads CASSQAGGSSYGYTF. The CDR3, as DNA: TGTGCCAGCAGCCAAGCGGGCGGCAGTTCCTATGGCTACACCTTC.

The rearrangement uses TRBV9 and TRBJ2-7, with a tentative D call TRBD2 (6 bases). This CDR3 spans 15 amino acids. Deletions cut 3 bases from V and 2 bases from J, with 15 bases between. Germline assignment: CDR1 SGDLS and CDR2 YYNGEE. The CDR3 is CASSGAGTGPYEQYF. In DNA, the CDR3 is TGTGCCAGCAGCGGAGCCGGGACTGGACCCTACGAGCAGTACTTC.

The table lists this clonotype with many counts. The V and J genes are TRBV2 and TRBJ1-1; D might be TRBD1 (6 bases). The CDR3 loop spans 15 amino acids. In germline, CDR1 is SNHLY, CDR2 FYNNEI. The V end was cut by 4 bases, the J end by 4 bases, with 16 bases between. CDR3 in DNA: TGTGCCAGCAGTGGAGGCCGGGCCAGGGGCACTGAAGCTTTCTTT. Amino acids: CASSGGRARGTEAFF. Full variable domain (remainder filled in from reference TRBV2 and TRBJ1-1): EPEVTQTPSHQVTQMGQEVILRCVPISNHLYFYWYRQILGQKVEFLVSFYNNEISEKSEIFDDQFSVERPDGSNFTLKIRSTKLEDSAMYFCASSGGRARGTEAFFGQGTRLTVV.

This clonotype was seen at least ten times. This chain links TRBV12-3 or TRBV12-4 with TRBJ1-1, with D possibly being TRBD1 (6 bases). Trimming took 0 bases from V and 2 from J, leaving 10 bases between them. The CDR3 sequence is 15 residues long. CDR3 coding DNA: TGTGCCAGCAGTTTAGCCGCAGGGGAAAACACTGAAGCTTTCTTT. Amino acid sequence: CASSLAAGENTEAFF.

This chain joins TRBV19 and TRBJ1-5; D is uncertain. The length of the CDR3 is 12 residues. V shed 2 bases and J shed 11 bases, with 10 bases lying between them. CDR1 is LNHDA, CDR2 SQIVND, per germline (reference sequence). The CDR3 DNA follows: TGTGCCAGTAGTATAAATGACCGGACCCAGCATTTT. This encodes CASSINDRTQHF.

This clonotype was detected ten times or more. The V gene is TRBV27, the J gene TRBJ2-4; D is possibly TRBD1 (5 bases). The V end was cut by 8 bases, the J end by 8 bases, with 19 bases between. Germline V gene sequence: CDR1 MNHEY, CDR2 SMNVEV (reference sequence). This CDR3 region has 14 residues. CDR3: CASSMRVKGDIQYF. Written as DNA, the CDR3 is TGTGCCAGCTCCATGCGAGTGAAAGGGGACATTCAGTACTTC.

Comments on this clonotype: This may stem from a read error, because a much larger clone lies one nucleotide away. This rearrangement joins TRBV20-1 to TRBJ2-7; 9 positions agree with TRBD1. The CDR3 covers 15 residues. J lost 4 bases, V lost 4 bases, and 11 bases had no gene match. CDR1 is DFQATT and CDR2 is SNEGSKA in the germline V gene (reference sequence). This CDR3 is CSAIDLQGAAYEQYF. As DNA, the CDR3 is TGCAGTGCTATTGACTTACAGGGGGCAGCGTACGAGCAGTACTTC.

About this clonotype: At one of its ends the junction is not consistent with the germline gene, which may arise from a read error. The genes are TRBV5-1 and TRBJ2-4; perhaps TRBD2 as D (5 bases). This CDR3 has 16 amino acids. Germline assignment: CDR1 SGHRS and CDR2 YFSETQ. The CDR3 loop reads CAGSLAEDFGDNIQYF. The CDR3 DNA is TGCGCCGGCAGCTTGGCGGAGGATTTTGGTGATAACATTCAGTACTTC.

This clonotype has a count of ten or more. J is TRBJ2-7 and V is TRBV28, with D perhaps TRBD2 (6 bases). Trimming left V 5 bases short and J 6 bases short, with 14 bases between. Per germline, CDR1 MDHEN and CDR2 SYDVKM. CDR3 length: 13 residues. DNA of the CDR3: TGTGCCAGCAGTCTGGGAGGACTTAGCGAGCAGTACTTC. Translated, it gives CASSLGGLSEQYF.

The rearrangement links TRBV20-1 to TRBJ2-3; 9 bases map to TRBD2. With V trimmed by 0 bases and J by 5 bases, 12 bases remained unmatched. This CDR3 contains 17 residues. Per germline, CDR1 DFQATT and CDR2 SNEGSKA (reference sequence). DNA for the CDR3: TGCAGTGCTAGAGATGTAAGACTAGCGGTGAATGGAGATACGCAGTATTTT. Translating gives CSARDVRLAVNGDTQYF.

The chain combines TRBV24-1 with TRBJ2-7; perhaps TRBD1 as D (6 bases). V lost 11 bases, J lost 3 bases, and 16 bases lay in between. CDR1 is KGHDR, CDR2 SFDVKD, per germline. The CDR3 covers 13 residues. The CDR3 bases are TGTGCCAACCTCCGGACAGAACGCTACGAGCAGTACTTC. Translating gives CANLRTERYEQYF.

This clonotype was observed a few times. For the CDR3, the DNA is TGTGCCAGCAGCGTAGGAGTATGGGGGAATGACAAAAACATTCAGTACTTC. It yields the protein CASSVGVWGNDKNIQYF. This rearrangement joins TRBV9 to TRBJ2-4; either TRBD1 or TRBD2 may fit D (5 bases each). The V end was cut by 0 bases, the J end by 3 bases, with 16 bases between. The CDR3 has 17 amino acids. Germline V gene sequence: CDR1 SGDLS, CDR2 YYNGEE.

This clonotype was seen more than once but under ten times. Here the CDR3 DNA reads TGTGCCAGCAGCCTAAAGGGGGGGGACGGCACCTACGAGCAGTACTTC. This gives the protein CASSLKGGDGTYEQYF. The rearrangement uses TRBV7-9 and TRBJ2-7, with a tentative D call TRBD2 (7 bases). Germline V gives CDR1 SEHNR, CDR2 FQNEAQ (reference sequence). Trimming cost V 5 bases and J 2 bases, with 19 bases left between them. The CDR3 has 16 residues.

This clonotype was recorded many times. The chain recombines TRBV3-1 with TRBJ2-5; D remains unclear. Germline V gene lookup returns CDR1 LGHDT and CDR2 YNNKEL (reference sequence). V lost 2 bases, J lost 3 bases, and 10 bases lay in between. CDR3 length: 14 residues. CDR3 DNA: TGTGCCAGCAGCCAACTTCGCGATAAAGAGACCCAGTACTTC. Residues: CASSQLRDKETQYF.

The chain has TRBV11-1 and TRBJ2-1; 10 bases map to TRBD2. Germline CDR1 and CDR2: SGHAT and FQDESV (reference sequence). The CDR3 spans 20 residues. V shed 0 bases, J shed 2 bases, and the junction held 13 bases outside the gene matches. The CDR3: CASSLAAPLLAGIPYNEQFF. CDR3 bases: TGTGCCAGCAGCTTAGCGGCCCCATTACTAGCGGGAATCCCCTACAATGAGCAGTTCTTC.

Details on this clonotype: This may come from a read error, since a much larger clone is one base off. As the CDR3 is not closed by the conserved phenylalanine or tryptophan, this likely results from a read error. This chain uses TRBV20-1 with TRBJ1-1, with unresolved D. There are 13 residues in the CDR3. Trimming cost V 5 bases and J 1 base, with 11 bases left between them. CDR1 and CDR2 (germline): DFQATT, SNEGSKA (reference sequence). The CDR3 sequence is CSAVWAENTEAFV. The DNA of the CDR3 is TGCAGTGCTGTCTGGGCAGAGAACACTGAAGCTTTCGTT.

This clonotype came up many times. The chain carries TRBV10-3 and TRBJ1-1; perhaps TRBD1 as D (6 bases). V was pared by 0 bases and J by 10 bases, with 15 bases between. CDR1 is ENHRY and CDR2 is SYGVKD in the germline V gene. The CDR3 covers 14 residues. The CDR3 nucleotides read TGTGCCATCAGTGAGTCGGCGGGGGCAAGGTTAGCTTTCTTT. Translation: CAISESAGARLAFF.

This clonotype was seen a few times. The rearrangement links TRBV20-1 to TRBJ2-7, with 9 bases aligning to TRBD2. V shed 0 bases and J 2 bases; nucleotides not matched to a gene: 8. The germline CDR1 and CDR2 sequences are DFQATT and SNEGSKA (reference sequence). The CDR3 loop spans 16 amino acids. CDR3 amino acids: CSARDPPSGNTYEQYF. Here the CDR3 DNA reads TGCAGTGCTAGAGATCCGCCTAGCGGGAACACCTACGAGCAGTACTTC.